The T cell receptor (beta chain) under discussion was sequenced for a study of T-cell reconstitution after alpha-beta-depleted transplantation in children. Unique molecular identifiers were built into the TCRbeta library. MiXCR was run by TCRdb on the PCR reads, yielding one entry per CDR3 protein. The data hold about 540,000 distinct CDR3 sequences, with more than 20% observed a single time. The junction had 8 bases not matched to a gene; V was cut back by 6 bases and J by 7 bases. This CDR3 contains 14 residues. Per the germline V gene, CDR1 is KGHDR and CDR2 is SFDVKD. This clonotype was obtained from a boy under two years old with Wiskott-Aldrich syndrome, due to receive a stem cell transplant. Sequenced material: PBMCs, taken before TCRalphabeta/CD19-depleted stem cell transplant. The rearrangement joins TRBV24-1 to TRBJ1-5; 7 positions agree with TRBD1. The CDR3 spells CATSPRGSGQPQHF. As DNA, the CDR3 is TGTGCCACCAGTCCCAGGGGGTCTGGCCAGCCCCAGCATTTT.